This is a list of T cell receptor beta chains from one sample in a study of identical twins. Via MiXCR, TCRdb re-called the 5' RACE reads, giving one row per CDR3 protein. The table lists about 730,000 distinct CDR3 sequences, less than 25% of them singletons. The same sample was also studied in work on T cells expressing NK-cell markers.

Material: PBMCs. All receptors come from a woman aged 18-30 years in good health. Both conserved end residues are part of each CDR3. The D gene is left open where the match is weak. The size of a clone is reported for some rows only, either as once, few or many, or as a class for expanded clones.

j_call clone_size v_call d_call cdr3_nt cdr3_aa
TRBJ2-1 - TRBV20-1 - TGCAGTGCTAGAGATGTTTTCGGCGGGGGCCGCAATGAGCAGTTCTTC CSARDVFGGGRNEQFF
TRBJ2-1 - TRBV12-3/TRBV12-4 - TGTGCCAGCATGCGGTGGCGGATCAATGAGCAGTTCTTC CASMRWRINEQFF
TRBJ2-7 few TRBV29-1 - TGCAGCGTTGAAGGGGGCAGGGGGGCTAACGAGCAGTACTTC CSVEGGRGANEQYF
TRBJ2-5 - TRBV3-1 TRBD2 TGTGCCAGCAGCCCGGAACTGACTAGCGGGAGAGAGACCCAGTACTTC CASSPELTSGRETQYF
TRBJ2-2 - TRBV18 - TGTGCCAGCCACGATGAAGTGACAGCGAACACCGGGGAGCTGTTTTTT CASHDEVTANTGELFF
TRBJ2-3 few TRBV20-1 - TGCAGTGCGATCCCCCTTCAGGGCCAGGATACGCAGTATTTT CSAIPLQGQDTQYF
TRBJ2-1 once TRBV3-1 - TGTGCCAGCAGCCAAGAGTATATCGGGAGTAACAATGAGCAGTTCTTC CASSQEYIGSNNEQFF
TRBJ2-5 few TRBV5-1 - TGCGCCAGCAGCTTTGATGGATTCCGAGAGACCCAGTACTTC CASSFDGFRETQYF
TRBJ2-1 - TRBV5-1 - TGCGCCAGCAGCCCAACGGTGGCAGGCTCCTACAATGAGCAGTTCTTC CASSPTVAGSYNEQFF
TRBJ2-3 - TRBV30 - TGTGCCTGGAGTGTACCCCTAGCGTCCAGCAGCACAGATACGCAGTATTTT CAWSVPLASSSTDTQYF
TRBJ1-6 - TRBV10-3 TRBD1 TGTGCCATCAGTGAGGGGACAGGGAACCTCCACTTT CAISEGTGNLHF
TRBJ2-3 - TRBV20-1 TRBD1 TGCAGTGCTGGAGACAGGGGGCTAGAGGATACGCAGTATTTT CSAGDRGLEDTQYF
TRBJ2-1 - TRBV7-6 TRBD1 TGTGCCAGCAGCTTAGGGGACAGCAAATTCTTC CASSLGDSKFF
TRBJ2-2 - TRBV10-3 - TGTGCCATCAGTGAGTCCAGGTCAAACACCGGGGAGCTGTTTTTT CAISESRSNTGELFF
TRBJ1-1 once TRBV5-1 - TGCGCCAGCAGTCCGGGGCTTGGGCAGGAAGCTTTCTTT CASSPGLGQEAFF
TRBJ1-1 - TRBV7-9 - TGTGCCAGCAGCTTACCGGTGATGAACACTGAAGCTTTCTTT CASSLPVMNTEAFF
TRBJ1-2 few TRBV10-3 TRBD1 TGTGCCCCCAGGGGGAGGGTCAATGGCTACACCTTC CAPRGRVNGYTF
TRBJ2-1 few TRBV29-1 TRBD1 TGCAGCGTTGAGGACAGGGCTTCCTACAATGAGCAGTTCTTC CSVEDRASYNEQFF
TRBJ2-7 - TRBV20-1 TRBD2 TGCAGTGCTGGCGGGAGGGGAAGCGGCGAGCAGTACTTC CSAGGRGSGEQYF
TRBJ2-7 - TRBV20-1 TRBD2 TGCAGTGCCGCCGGAGCGGGAAACTCCTACGAGCAGTACTTC CSAAGAGNSYEQYF
TRBJ1-5 few TRBV23-1 - TGCGCCAACCTCCCAGGCAATCAGCCCCAGCATTTT CANLPGNQPQHF
TRBJ1-4 few TRBV27 - TGTGCCAGCAGTTTCCATCACGGGGAAGGGGTTGAAAAACTGTTTTTT CASSFHHGEGVEKLFF
TRBJ2-3 few TRBV7-2 TRBD2 TGTGCCAGCAGCTTAGCCTATTCTAGCGGGCTCACAGATACGCAGTATTTT CASSLAYSSGLTDTQYF
TRBJ2-7 few TRBV10-3 - TGTGCCCACGGCATGGCGACAAGACCTTACGAGCAGTACTTC CAHGMATRPYEQYF
TRBJ2-1 few TRBV29-1 - TGCAGCGTTGTTAGCAGGGACAATGAGCAGTTCTTC CSVVSRDNEQFF
TRBJ2-2 - TRBV11-2 - TGTGCCAGCAGCTTGGGATTCCCCGGGGAGCTGTTTTTT CASSLGFPGELFF
TRBJ2-5 few TRBV7-9 - TGTGCCAGCAGCTCTAGTAGAGACAGCCGGATGGACCAGTACTTC CASSSSRDSRMDQYF
TRBJ2-1 - TRBV7-9 - TGTGCCAGCAGGTTCAGGGAGAATGAGCAGTTCTTC CASRFRENEQFF
TRBJ1-2 - TRBV12-3/TRBV12-4 - TGTGCCAGCATCCAGGACGCAAGTCACTATGGCTACACCTTC CASIQDASHYGYTF